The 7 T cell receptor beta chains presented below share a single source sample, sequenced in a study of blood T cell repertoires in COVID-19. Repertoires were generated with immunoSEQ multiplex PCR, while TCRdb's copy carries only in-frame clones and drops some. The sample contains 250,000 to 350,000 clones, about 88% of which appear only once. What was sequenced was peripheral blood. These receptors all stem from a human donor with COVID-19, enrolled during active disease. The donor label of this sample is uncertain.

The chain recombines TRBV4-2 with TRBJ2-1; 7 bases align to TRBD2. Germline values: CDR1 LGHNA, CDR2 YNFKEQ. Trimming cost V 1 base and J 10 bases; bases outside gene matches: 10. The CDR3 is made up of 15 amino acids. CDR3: CASSQGETSNIEQFF. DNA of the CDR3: TGTGCCAGCAGCCAAGGGGAGACTAGCAATATCGAGCAGTTCTTC.

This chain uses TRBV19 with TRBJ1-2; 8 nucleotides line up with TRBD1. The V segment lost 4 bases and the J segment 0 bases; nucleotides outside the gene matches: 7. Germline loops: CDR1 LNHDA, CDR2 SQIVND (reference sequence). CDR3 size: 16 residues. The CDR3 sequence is CASSRDRRQANYGYTF. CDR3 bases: TGTGCCAGTAGTAGGGACAGGAGACAAGCTAACTATGGCTACACCTTC.

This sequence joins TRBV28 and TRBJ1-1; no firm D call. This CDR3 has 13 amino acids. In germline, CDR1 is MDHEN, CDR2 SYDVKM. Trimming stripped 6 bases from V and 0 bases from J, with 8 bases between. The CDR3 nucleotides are TGTGCCAGCAGCCCCAGTTTGAACACTGAAGCTTTCTTT. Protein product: CASSPSLNTEAFF.

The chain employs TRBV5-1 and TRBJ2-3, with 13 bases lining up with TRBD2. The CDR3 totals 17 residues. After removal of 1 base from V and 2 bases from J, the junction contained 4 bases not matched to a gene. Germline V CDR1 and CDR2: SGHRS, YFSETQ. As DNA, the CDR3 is TGCGCCAGCAGCTTGCGGGGACTAGCGGGGTTCACAGATACGCAGTATTTT. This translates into CASSLRGLAGFTDTQYF.

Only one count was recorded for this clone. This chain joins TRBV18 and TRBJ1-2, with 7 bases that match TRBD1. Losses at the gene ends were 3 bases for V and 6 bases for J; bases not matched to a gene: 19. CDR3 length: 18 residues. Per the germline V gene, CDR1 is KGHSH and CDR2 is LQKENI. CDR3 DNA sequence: TGTGCCAGCTCACCTGAGGCGCCTACAGGGGCCCTTTCGGATGGCTACACCTTC. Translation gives CASSPEAPTGALSDGYTF.

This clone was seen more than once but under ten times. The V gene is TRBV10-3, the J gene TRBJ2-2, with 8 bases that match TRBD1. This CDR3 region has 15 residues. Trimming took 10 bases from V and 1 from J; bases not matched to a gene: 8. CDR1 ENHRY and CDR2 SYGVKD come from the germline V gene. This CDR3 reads CATLGQGGNTGELFF. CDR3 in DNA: TGTGCCACCCTCGGACAGGGTGGGAACACCGGGGAGCTGTTTTTT.

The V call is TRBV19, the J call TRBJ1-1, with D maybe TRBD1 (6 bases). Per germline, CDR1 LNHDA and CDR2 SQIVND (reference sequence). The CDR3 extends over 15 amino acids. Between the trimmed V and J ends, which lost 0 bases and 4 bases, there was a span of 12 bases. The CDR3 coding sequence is TGTGCCAGTAGTATAGATCAGGGGATTAGCACTGAAGCTTTCTTT. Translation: CASSIDQGISTEAFF.